This T cell receptor beta chain was retrieved from a study of T cells in Graves' hyperthyroidism and ophthalmopathy. Amplified TCR beta CDR3 regions derived from RNA transcripts. Researchers ran a first-round RT-PCR on the TCR CDR3 using the HTBI primer set. TCRdb used MiXCR to reprocess the multiplex PCR reads, holding one entry per CDR3 protein. The sample lists roughly 38,000 distinct CDR3 sequences, 49% seen once, with 5.5% to 8% in the top ten. The patients, who ranged from 18 to 65 in age, presented with newly diagnosed hyperthyroidism lasting under 2 months. Trimming left V 6 bases short and J 1 base short, with 19 bases between. Germline-derived CDR1 and CDR2 are SEHNR and FQNEAQ (reference sequence). The CDR3 contains 16 residues.

The receptor comes from a woman between 45 and 65 years old with Graves' hyperthyroidism that later progressed to Graves' ophthalmopathy. The chain links TRBV7-9 to TRBJ2-7; the D is unclear. Sequencing was done on a sample of blood. In DNA form, the CDR3 reads TGTGCCAGCAGTTCCGCGGCCGGCGGAGTTTCCTACGAGCAGTACTTC. This codes for CASSSAAGGVSYEQYF. Together with reference TRBV7-9 and TRBJ2-7, the CDR3 gives the full variable domain: DTGVSQNPRHKITKRGQNVTFRCDPISEHNRLYWYRQTLGQGPEFLTYFQNEAQLEKSRLLSDRFSAERPKGSFSTLEIQRTEQGDSAMYLCASSSAAGGVSYEQYFGPGTRLTVT.